This T cell receptor (beta chain) was captured in a study of blood T cell repertoires in COVID-19. The CDR3 sequence is 13 residues long. Trimming pared 5 bases from V and 8 bases from J, leaving 15 bases between. Germline loops: CDR1 MDHEN, CDR2 SYDVKM. Here immunoSEQ multiplex PCR was the method, and the copy in TCRdb shows in-frame clones only, minus some. The sample holds approximately 300,000 clones, 90% seen once. The J gene is TRBJ1-2, the V gene TRBV28, with D uncertain. The sequence was obtained from a woman aged 18-29 years with acute COVID-19. Material for sequencing was PBMCs or T cells enriched from blood (not recorded which). The CDR3 here is CASSPQEGGGYTF. CDR3 DNA: TGTGCCAGCAGTCCTCAAGAGGGAGGAGGCTACACCTTC.